This TCR beta chain originates from a study of CD8+ T cells in alopecia areata. In the study overall: Treated individuals took tofacitinib by mouth, 5 to 10 mg twice daily. Overall study findings and caveats: Numerous clones, expanded in lesions, remained in scalp and blood during tofacitinib.

The treatment is: oral pan-JAK inhibitor, 5-10 mg twice daily. Patients with alopecia areata provided lesional scalp punch biopsies as well as peripheral blood. After isolation, RNA underwent reverse transcription to generate cDNA as the sequencing template. This table comes from immunoSEQ multiplex PCR, and its TCRdb copy is limited to in-frame clones, with some not included. The sample consists of roughly 200,000 clones, more than 30% of them appearing once. The CDR3 spans 13 residues. CDR1 is SGHAT and CDR2 is FQNNGV in the germline V gene. A remark on this clone: Its antigen is unknown. The junction departs from germline at one end; a sequencing error may be responsible.

J is TRBJ2-7 and V is TRBV11-2; possible D gene TRBD1, 6 bases. Sample: CD4+ T cells sorted from blood, taken at approximately week 30, from a patient treated with tofacitinib. The TCR sequence derives from a human donor with alopecia areata. The CDR3 DNA is TGTGCCAGCGGCTTCCAGGGGTCCTACGAGCAGTACTTC. Translating it yields CASGFQGSYEQYF.